The rows below give T cell receptor beta chains drawn from one sample of a study of CD8 T cells in ankylosing spondylitis. Via MiXCR, TCRdb re-called the 5' RACE reads, giving one row per CDR3 protein. The table has roughly 190,000 distinct CDR3 sequences, about 13% seen once; the top ten hold 16%. Sequencing was done on a sample of blood, either unsorted or a sorted T cell fraction (not recorded which). The receptors derive from a male donor with ankylosing spondylitis or in good health (not recorded which). The CDR3 runs from the conserved cysteine through the conserved F or W. Fields, in order: J gene, D gene, V gene, clone size, CDR3 DNA, CDR3 protein. A D gene is named only where the DNA matches it firmly. A row's size may be missing; if present it is once, few, many or a size class.

TRBJ2-1,TRBD1,TRBV5-6,.,TGTGCCAGCAGTACCGGACAGGGGGCCAATGAGCAGTTCTTC,CASSTGQGANEQFF
TRBJ2-5,.,TRBV10-3,few,TGTGCCACCTTAGACAGGAGAGAAGAGACCCAGTACTTC,CATLDRREETQYF
TRBJ2-7,.,TRBV14,.,TGTGCCAGCAGCCAACTGGACAAGGTCTACGAGCAGTACTTC,CASSQLDKVYEQYF
TRBJ2-7,.,TRBV4-1,.,TGCGCCAGCAGCCAAGTATGGGACAATCACTACGAGCAGTACTTC,CASSQVWDNHYEQYF
TRBJ1-1,.,TRBV30,few,TGTGCCTCCAGGGGTTTAGCCTATGAAGCTTTCTTT,CASRGLAYEAFF
TRBJ2-5,.,TRBV11-2,few,TGTGCCAGCAGGGACCCACAGGGAATGGAAGAGACCCAGTACTTC,CASRDPQGMEETQYF
TRBJ2-1,TRBD2,TRBV11-2,few,TGTGCCAGCAGCAGCGGGGGAGCCTCCTACAATGAGCAGTTCTTC,CASSSGGASYNEQFF
TRBJ2-2,.,TRBV20-1,few,TGCAGTGCTGAGGGAGAGAACACCGGGGAGCTGTTTTTT,CSAEGENTGELFF
TRBJ2-7,.,TRBV19,few,TGTGCCAGTAGTATGACGGGAAACGAGCAGTACTTC,CASSMTGNEQYF
TRBJ2-3,TRBD2,TRBV2,.,TGTGCCAGCAACATAGGGGGGACTAGCGGGGGGCCGACAGATACGCAGTATTTT,CASNIGGTSGGPTDTQYF
TRBJ2-7,TRBD2,TRBV27,few,TGTGCCAGCAGTTTCGGGACTAGCGGGAGTGGCGAGCAGTACTTC,CASSFGTSGSGEQYF
TRBJ2-1,.,TRBV6-1,few,TGTGCCAGCATTGATAGCGGACTGAACAATGAGCAGTTCTTC,CASIDSGLNNEQFF
TRBJ2-7,.,TRBV20-1,few,TGCAGTGCTAGAGAGACAGTCTACGAGCAGTACTTC,CSARETVYEQYF
TRBJ1-1,.,TRBV11-2,.,TGTGCCAGCAGCTCCCTCAGCCTACGGGGGTATTGGAACACTGAAGCTTTCTTT,CASSSLSLRGYWNTEAFF
TRBJ2-7,TRBD1,TRBV14,.,TGTGCCAGCAGCCGAGGACAGGGCTTTTGGGAGCAGTACTTC,CASSRGQGFWEQYF
TRBJ2-2,.,TRBV20-1,few,TGCAGTGCCCAGGAGGGGGAGAAGGCGAACACCGGGGAGCTGTTTTTT,CSAQEGEKANTGELFF
TRBJ2-5,.,TRBV12-3/TRBV12-4,few,TGTGCCAGCACCCTCAACTCGGGGGACAGAGCCAAAAACCAAGAGACCCAGTACTTC,CASTLNSGDRAKNQETQYF
TRBJ2-7,TRBD2,TRBV20-1,few,TGCAGTGTAGGGACTAGCGGATTATACGAGCAGTACTTC,CSVGTSGLYEQYF
TRBJ2-5,.,TRBV6-5,few,TGTGCCAGCAGTTACGCGCTGGGAGAGACCCAGTACTTC,CASSYALGETQYF
TRBJ2-7,.,TRBV7-9,few,TGTGCCAGCGCGGGGACACTACCCTACGAGCAGTACTTC,CASAGTLPYEQYF
TRBJ1-6,.,TRBV7-8,.,TGTGCCAGCAGCTTATGGGGCATGGGATTTCTCCACTTT,CASSLWGMGFLHF
TRBJ1-1,TRBD1,TRBV20-1,many,TGCAGTTCGGACCCGGGACAGAAGAACACTGAAGCTTTCTTT,CSSDPGQKNTEAFF
TRBJ2-7,.,TRBV20-1,few,TGCAGTGCTAGACTACACCTCGGGACGGACCCCTACGAGCAGTACTTC,CSARLHLGTDPYEQYF
TRBJ2-5,.,TRBV3-1,many,TGTGCCAGCAGCCAAGCCGCTCCGAGGACCCAGTACTTC,CASSQAAPRTQYF
TRBJ2-7,.,TRBV4-1,.,TGCGCCAGCAGCCAAGGACCGGGGGCGGGACTAAACGAGCAGTACTTC,CASSQGPGAGLNEQYF
TRBJ1-4,.,TRBV12-3/TRBV12-4,many,TGTGCCAGCAGTTTTTACCGAGGGCGGAACGAAAAACTGTTTTTT,CASSFYRGRNEKLFF